This TCR beta chain originates from a study of OX40 agonist ivuxolimab in advanced cancers. Study in general: People who had prior anti-PD-1, anti-PD-L1 or anti-CTLA-4 therapy could take part, and roughly 40% had some.

Patients were ineligible given autoimmune disease history or systemic immunosuppression. The timepoints at which blood was sampled were baseline, cycle 4 day 1, and cycle 7 day 1. Sequenced by immunoSEQ multiplex PCR; TCRdb stores in-frame clones only, minus some. Of tens of thousands of clones listed, nearly 90% were seen once; the top ten hold 0.35%. General study points: Clones of CD4+ and CD8+ blood T cells grew by week 6 at doses of 0.1 to 3.0 mg/kg.

Comments on this clone: Its antigen remains unidentified.

Looked up from germline, CDR1 is SEHNR and CDR2 is FQNEAQ (reference sequence). Trimming at V came to 4 bases and at J to 5 bases, leaving 19 bases not matched to a gene. The CDR3 length is 19 residues. The TCR comes from an adult with an advanced solid tumor such as melanoma, head and neck, liver or kidney cancer. The V call is TRBV7-9, the J call TRBJ1-4, with 7 nucleotides matching TRBD1. This sample comprised CD4+ or CD8+ T cells sorted from blood, obtained in a trial of the OX40 agonist ivuxolimab. The CDR3 bases are TGTGCCAGCAGCTCCGATAAGGGGCAGGGGGGGTGGAACAATGAAAAACTGTTTTTT. Translated, it gives CASSSDKGQGGWNNEKLFF.